What follows describes a single T cell receptor (beta chain). No antigen is known for it. V lost 9 bases, J lost 3 bases, and 9 bases lay in between. The CDR3 spans 13 residues. Germline values: CDR1 ENHRY, CDR2 SYGVKD. These data come from a study of cytomegalovirus exposure and HLA in healthy donors. Study-level background: About 85 million unique TCRs from HLA-typed donors were held in an early release of data. Falling in the Caucasian-associated ancestry cluster were 81% of some 400 genotyped donors. Study results and caveats: Presence/absence results assume similar sequencing depth per donor, which may not hold. Reportedly, HLA-A and HLA-B alleles of most subjects were accurately predicted from TCR beta.

Amplification used 60 Vbeta primers and 13 Jbeta primers. Here immunoSEQ multiplex PCR was the method, and the copy in TCRdb shows in-frame clones only, minus some. The data contain 130,000 to 150,000 clones, around 77% of them singletons. This sequence originates from a young man in good health and CMV-seronegative. Sequencing was performed on PBMCs. V and J are TRBV10-3 and TRBJ2-6; tentatively, D is TRBD2 (6 bases). CDR3 protein: CAIQEGGANVLTF. CDR3 sequence (DNA): TGTGCCATACAGGAGGGTGGGGCCAACGTCCTGACTTTC.